What follows are 27 T cell receptor beta chains derived from one specimen sequenced in a study of T cell responses to AZD1222 COVID-19 vaccine. The protocol was immunoSEQ multiplex PCR, while the TCRdb copy is restricted to in-frame clones and leaves out a portion. There are some 180,000 clones in the sample; roughly nine tenths occur only once, and under 2% lies in the top ten. Material: peripheral blood, obtained 28 days after the second AZD1222 dose. These receptors were collected from an adult who received the AZD1222 COVID-19 vaccine.

The J gene is TRBJ1-5, the V gene TRBV9, with a tentative D call TRBD1 (6 bases). Trimming stripped 1 base from V and 1 base from J, with 9 bases between. Germline-derived CDR1 and CDR2 are SGDLS and YYNGEE. The CDR3 length is 15 residues. CDR3 amino acids: CASSVTGSSNQPQHF. The DNA of the CDR3 is TGTGCCAGCAGCGTAACAGGGAGCAGCAATCAGCCCCAGCATTTT.

The chain uses TRBV19 and TRBJ1-2; TRBD1 agrees at 7 bases. The CDR3 extends over 12 amino acids. The V gene's germline CDR1 is LNHDA and CDR2 SQIVND (reference sequence). The J segment lost 7 bases and the V segment lost 4 bases, leaving 3 bases of the junction unmatched. CDR3 sequence: CASSRRGLGYTF. CDR3 DNA sequence: TGTGCCAGTAGTAGGAGGGGGCTTGGCTACACCTTC.

The chain joins TRBV19 to TRBJ2-2, with 8 bases fitting TRBD2. The CDR3 extends over 17 amino acids. Germline V gene sequence: CDR1 LNHDA, CDR2 SQIVND (reference sequence). The junction had 12 bases not matched to a gene; V was cut back by 5 bases and J by 4 bases. The CDR3 bases are TGTGCCAGTAGTCTGCTGGGACTAGGCGAGGGCACCGGGGAGCTGTTTTTT. It yields the protein CASSLLGLGEGTGELFF.

CDR3 DNA sequence: TGTGCCAGCAGCTCAAGGGACAGGGGGTACGAGCAGTACTTC. Its protein product is CASSSRDRGYEQYF. The gene calls are TRBV11-2 and TRBJ2-7; 11 positions agree with TRBD1. CDR3 length: 14 amino acids. Germline V lookup: CDR1 SGHAT, CDR2 FQNNGV. With V trimmed by 4 bases and J by 4 bases, 3 bases remained unmatched.

This clone was detected only a few times. V is TRBV21-1 and J is TRBJ2-1; the table's D gene call, TRBD2, was not cross checked with the DNA. TRBV21-1 is described as a pseudogene. The CDR3 has 20 amino acids. CDR3 protein: CASSKGGTSGSRSSYNEQFF. CDR3 nucleotide sequence: TGTGCCAGCAGCAAAGGGGGGACTAGCGGGAGTAGGAGCTCCTACAATGAGCAGTTCTTC.

V is TRBV7-3 and J is TRBJ2-3; 11 bases agree with TRBD1. V gave up 2 bases and J gave up 0 bases; unmatched junction bases: 10. This CDR3 region has 19 residues. CDR1 SGHTA and CDR2 FQGTGA come from the germline V gene. Written as DNA, the CDR3 is TGTGCCAGCAGCTTAGCCGGACAGGGGGCACCGCAAAGCACAGATACGCAGTATTTT. This translates into CASSLAGQGAPQSTDTQYF. Variable domain in full (rest from reference TRBV7-3 and TRBJ2-3): GAGVSQTPSNKVTEKGKYVELRCDPISGHTALYWYRQSLGQGPEFLIYFQGTGAADDSGLPNDRFFAVRPEGSVSTLKIQRTERGDSAVYLCASSLAGQGAPQSTDTQYFGPGTRLTVL.

The J gene is TRBJ2-7, the V gene TRBV4-1; 7 nucleotides align to TRBD2. Germline-derived CDR1 and CDR2 are MGHRA and YSYEKL. J gave up 6 bases and V 0 bases, and 2 bases lay outside the gene matches. This CDR3 comprises 13 residues. CDR3 coding DNA: TGCGCCAGCAGCCAAGATGGGGGGGGCGAGCAGTACTTC. Protein product: CASSQDGGGEQYF.

V and J are TRBV4-2 and TRBJ2-3, with 13 bases identical to TRBD2. Germline values: CDR1 LGHNA, CDR2 YNFKEQ. The CDR3 loop spans 15 amino acids. V trimming: 2 bases; J trimming: 4 bases; junction bases outside the gene matches: 0. This CDR3 reads CASSQTSGGADTQYF. The CDR3 bases are TGTGCCAGCAGCCAAACTAGCGGGGGGGCAGATACGCAGTATTTT.

The chain links TRBV27 to TRBJ2-5; D call uncertain. Trimming shortened V by 2 bases and J by 1 base, and 8 bases separated the two germline ends. CDR1 and CDR2 from the germline V gene are MNHEY and SMNVEV (reference sequence). There are 14 residues in the CDR3. The DNA for the CDR3 is TGTGCCAGCAGTTTAACCTGGACCCAAGAGACCCAGTACTTC. Its translation is CASSLTWTQETQYF.

This sequence joins TRBV4-1 and TRBJ2-5; D perhaps matches TRBD2 (5 bases). From germline, CDR1 is MGHRA and CDR2 YSYEKL. CDR3 length: 14 residues. The ends were cut back, 0 bases at V and 5 bases at J, with 10 bases in the middle. The CDR3 nucleotides are TGCGCCAGCAGCCAAGATCCTAGCAGGGAGACCCAGTACTTC. This sequence encodes CASSQDPSRETQYF.

This chain uses TRBV9 with TRBJ2-5; D unresolved. Looked up from germline, CDR1 is SGDLS and CDR2 is YYNGEE. The V gene lost 3 bases and the J gene lost 1 base, with 10 bases spanning the gap. The CDR3 length is 14 residues. The CDR3 here is CASSESTTQETQYF. In nucleotides, the CDR3 is TGTGCCAGCAGCGAATCGACGACCCAAGAGACCCAGTACTTC.

The chain recombines TRBV6-5 with TRBJ1-2; 9 bases align to TRBD1. J lost 8 bases, V lost 6 bases, and 13 bases had no gene match. Germline V lookup: CDR1 MNHEY, CDR2 SVGAGI. The CDR3 extends over 15 amino acids. In DNA, the CDR3 is TGTGCCAGCAGGACCCACGGGACAGGGTTTAGCGGCTACACCTTC. Amino acid sequence: CASRTHGTGFSGYTF.

CDR3 in DNA: TGTGCCAGCAGCCAGTCTAACGGACTAGCGTTCAATGAGCAGTTCTTC. The encoded protein is CASSQSNGLAFNEQFF. This chain uses TRBV3-1 (or the pseudogene TRBV3-2) with TRBJ2-1; 9 bases match TRBD2. Per the germline V gene, CDR1 is LGHDT and CDR2 is YNNKEL (reference sequence). V shed 3 bases and J 6 bases; nucleotides not matched to a gene: 9. This CDR3 contains 16 residues.

The chain links TRBV28 to TRBJ2-7; TRBD1 matches at 10 bases. Germline V gene lookup returns CDR1 MDHEN and CDR2 SYDVKM. With V trimmed by 2 bases and J by 3 bases, 7 bases remained unmatched. CDR3 length equals 16 residues. The CDR3 region is CASSLPLDRGGYEQYF. The DNA for the CDR3 is TGTGCCAGCAGTTTACCCTTGGACAGGGGGGGCTACGAGCAGTACTTC.

J is TRBJ2-3 and V is TRBV9; 8 bases are a match to TRBD2. V trimming: 0 bases; J trimming: 1 base; junction bases outside the gene matches: 4. The germline gives CDR1 SGDLS, CDR2 YYNGEE. This CDR3 region has 16 residues. The CDR3: CASSVVGTSGTDTQYF. The CDR3 DNA reads TGTGCCAGCAGCGTAGTAGGGACTAGTGGCACAGATACGCAGTATTTT.

The rearrangement joins TRBV5-4 to TRBJ2-7; 10 bases line up with TRBD2. The length of the CDR3 is 15 residues. In germline, CDR1 is SGHNT, CDR2 YYREEE (reference sequence). With V trimmed by 1 base and J by 2 bases, 3 bases remained unmatched. The CDR3 loop reads CASSLWTSGAYEQYF. CDR3 nucleotide sequence: TGTGCCAGCAGCTTGTGGACTAGCGGAGCCTACGAGCAGTACTTC. The full variable domain, completed using reference TRBV5-4 and TRBJ2-7, is ETGVTQSPTHLIKTRGQQVTLRCSSQSGHNTVSWYQQALGQGPQFIFQYYREEENGRGNFPPRFSGLQFPNYSSELNVNALELDDSALYLCASSLWTSGAYEQYFGPGTRLTVT.

The J gene is TRBJ1-1, the V gene TRBV7-9; possibly TRBD1 for D (5 bases). CDR3 size: 12 residues. Germline loops: CDR1 SEHNR, CDR2 FQNEAQ (reference sequence). V shed 1 base and J shed 7 bases, with 7 bases lying between them. CDR3 protein: CASSLDQGEAFF. DNA of the CDR3: TGTGCCAGCAGCTTAGACCAGGGTGAAGCTTTCTTT.

V usage is TRBV6-6 and J usage is TRBJ2-5, with 9 nucleotides matching TRBD1. J was trimmed by 11 bases and V by 2 bases; bases with no gene match: 9. The CDR3 is made up of 14 amino acids. Germline lookup yields CDR1 MNHNY and CDR2 SVGAGI (reference sequence). The CDR3 reads CASSYRQPGQGQYF. The DNA for the CDR3 is TGTGCCAGCAGTTACCGCCAACCGGGACAGGGTCAGTACTTC.

The chain uses TRBV19 and TRBJ2-1; D is possibly TRBD1 or TRBD2 (5 bases each). Germline V gene lookup returns CDR1 LNHDA and CDR2 SQIVND (reference sequence). V was shortened by 3 bases and J by 8 bases, with 14 bases between the two germline ends. The CDR3 has 14 residues. CDR3 sequence (DNA): TGTGCCAGTAGTATTAGAGGGGTGGTCTATGAGCAGTTCTTC. Protein: CASSIRGVVYEQFF.

The chain joins TRBV28 to TRBJ2-5, with 8 bases aligning to TRBD2. Germline V gives CDR1 MDHEN, CDR2 SYDVKM. With V trimmed by 6 bases and J by 9 bases, 21 bases remained unmatched. This CDR3 spans 17 amino acids. CDR3 sequence (DNA): TGTGCCAGCAGGCTTATGGCCTCGGGGGGGAAAGAGATGGCCCAGTACTTC. It translates to CASRLMASGGKEMAQYF.

The chain is built from TRBV9 and TRBJ1-1, with D maybe TRBD1 (5 bases). Germline V gene lookup returns CDR1 SGDLS and CDR2 YYNGEE. The CDR3 has 16 residues. Deletions cut 1 base from V and 2 bases from J, with 15 bases between. CDR3 nucleotides: TGTGCCAGCAGCGTATCCCCCTCCACAGGAAACACTGAAGCTTTCTTT. Its translation: CASSVSPSTGNTEAFF. The full variable domain, its missing parts supplied by reference TRBV9 and TRBJ1-1, is DSGVTQTPKHLITATGQRVTLRCSPRSGDLSVYWYQQSLDQGLQFLIQYYNGEERAKGNILERFSAQQFPDLHSELNLSSLELGDSALYFCASSVSPSTGNTEAFFGQGTRLTVV.

Here the CDR3 DNA reads TGTGCCAGTAGTCCGGGACCAAACAATGAGCAGTTCTTC. Protein product: CASSPGPNNEQFF. The V call is TRBV19, the J call TRBJ2-1, with D perhaps assigned TRBD1 or TRBD2 (5 bases each). There are 13 residues in the CDR3. CDR1 is LNHDA, CDR2 SQIVND, per germline (reference sequence). The V and J ends lost 5 bases and 5 bases respectively, with 10 bases between them.

V usage is TRBV6-5 and J usage is TRBJ1-5, with D unresolved. The CDR3 is made up of 12 amino acids. Trimming took off 6 bases at V and 3 bases at J, with 6 bases between the two ends. Per germline, CDR1 MNHEY and CDR2 SVGAGI. CDR3 in amino acids: CASSRDNQPQHF. The CDR3 coding sequence is TGTGCCAGCAGCCGAGACAATCAGCCCCAGCATTTT.

The chain links TRBV4-1 to TRBJ1-1, with TRBD1 matching 11 bases. Germline-derived CDR1 and CDR2 are MGHRA and YSYEKL. J lost 7 bases, V lost 4 bases, and 11 bases had no gene match. The CDR3 is 16 amino acids. CDR3 loop: CASSRIVLGQGGEAFF. CDR3 DNA sequence: TGCGCCAGCAGCCGGATTGTTCTGGGACAGGGGGGTGAAGCTTTCTTT.

The chain recombines TRBV24-1 with TRBJ2-1; D is unresolved. Between the trimmed V and J ends, which lost 4 bases and 10 bases, there was a span of 16 bases. CDR3 length: 14 amino acids. Germline values: CDR1 KGHDR, CDR2 SFDVKD. CDR3 sequence: CATSDPTAPREQFF. DNA for the CDR3: TGTGCCACCAGTGACCCGACTGCCCCCAGGGAGCAGTTCTTC.

The V and J genes are TRBV7-2 and TRBJ1-6; a possible D gene is TRBD1 (5 bases). V lost 6 bases and J lost 6, with 15 bases in between. The CDR3 contains 15 residues. The germline gives CDR1 SGHTA, CDR2 FQGNSA. CDR3 amino acids: CASREQDMLNSPLHF. The CDR3 bases are TGTGCCAGCAGGGAACAGGATATGCTTAATTCACCCCTCCACTTT.

The chain recombines TRBV29-1 with TRBJ1-1; weak D call: TRBD1 (6 bases). The CDR3 consists of 13 residues. V was pared by 7 bases and J by 11 bases, with 23 bases between. Germline CDR1 and CDR2: SQVTM and ANQGSEA. In DNA form, the CDR3 reads TGCAGCGCTCGATTGACAGGCCGGGAAGGGGCTTTCTTT. Translation gives CSARLTGREGAFF.